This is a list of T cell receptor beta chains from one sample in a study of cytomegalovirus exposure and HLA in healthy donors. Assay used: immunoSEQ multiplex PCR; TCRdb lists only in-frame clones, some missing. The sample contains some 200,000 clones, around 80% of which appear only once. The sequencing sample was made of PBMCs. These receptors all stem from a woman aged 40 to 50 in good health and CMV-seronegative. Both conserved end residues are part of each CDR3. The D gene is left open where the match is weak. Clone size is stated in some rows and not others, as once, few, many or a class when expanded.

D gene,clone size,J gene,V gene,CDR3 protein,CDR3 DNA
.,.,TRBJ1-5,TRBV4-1,CASSQDGSGFSNQPQHF,TGCGCCAGCAGCCAAGATGGATCGGGGTTTAGCAATCAGCCCCAGCATTTT
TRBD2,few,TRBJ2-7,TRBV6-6,CASSRLAPYEQYF,TGTGCCAGCTCCAGACTAGCCCCCTACGAGCAGTACTTC
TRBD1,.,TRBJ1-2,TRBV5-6,CASSPGGHGYTF,TGTGCCAGCAGTCCAGGGGGCCACGGCTACACCTTC
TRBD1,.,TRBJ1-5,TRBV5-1,CASSDAGGPNQPQHF,TGCGCCAGCAGCGACGCAGGGGGCCCCAATCAGCCCCAGCATTTT
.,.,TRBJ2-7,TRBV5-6,CASSPYVGSSYEQYF,TGTGCCAGCAGCCCATACGTGGGGAGCTCCTACGAGCAGTACTTC
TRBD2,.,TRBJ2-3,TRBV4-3,CASSQGASGGGSTDTQYF,TGCGCCAGCAGCCAAGGGGCTAGCGGGGGGGGGAGCACAGATACGCAGTATTTT
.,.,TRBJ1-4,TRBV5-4,CASSPSGGTNEKLFF,TGTGCCAGCAGCCCCTCTGGGGGGACTAATGAAAAACTGTTTTTT
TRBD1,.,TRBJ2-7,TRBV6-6,CASSSTGNHEQYF,TGTGCCAGCAGTTCGACAGGGAACCACGAGCAGTACTTC
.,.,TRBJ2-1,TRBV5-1,CASSLESLIYNEQFF,TGCGCCAGCAGCTTGGAGTCCCTAATTTACAATGAGCAGTTCTTC
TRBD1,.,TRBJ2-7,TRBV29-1,CSVEGQGAYEQYF,TGCAGCGTTGAGGGACAGGGGGCCTACGAGCAGTACTTC
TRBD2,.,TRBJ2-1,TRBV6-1,CASTRAGVNEQFF,TGTGCCAGCACCAGGGCGGGGGTCAATGAGCAGTTCTTC
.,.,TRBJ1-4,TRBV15,CATSRGQGRSNEKLFF,TGTGCCACCAGCAGGGGGCAGGGGCGATCCAATGAAAAACTGTTTTTT
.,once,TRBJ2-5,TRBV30,CAWSGGVQETQYF,TGTGCCTGGAGTGGGGGGGTTCAAGAGACCCAGTACTTC
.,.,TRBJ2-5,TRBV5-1,CASSLGGDQETQYF,TGCGCCAGCAGCTTGGGGGGGGACCAAGAGACCCAGTACTTC
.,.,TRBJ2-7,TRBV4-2,CASSQEGGAYEQYF,TGTGCCAGCAGCCAAGAAGGGGGGGCCTACGAGCAGTACTTC
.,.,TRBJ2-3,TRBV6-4,CASSRIAGDTQYF,TGTGCCAGCTCCCGTATCGCCGGGGATACGCAGTATTTT
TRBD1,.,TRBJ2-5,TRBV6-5,CASSYRGGQGPETQYF,TGTGCCAGCAGTTACCGTGGGGGACAGGGGCCAGAGACCCAGTACTTC
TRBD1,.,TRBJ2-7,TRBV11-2,CASSQGPDRGHEQYF,TGTGCCAGCAGCCAAGGGCCGGACAGGGGCCACGAGCAGTACTTC
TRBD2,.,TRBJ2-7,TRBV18,CASSPPSGGTFEQYF,TGTGCCAGCTCACCACCCAGCGGGGGGACCTTCGAGCAGTACTTC
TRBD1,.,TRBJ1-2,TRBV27,CASRSTGTWEGYTF,TGTGCCAGCCGCTCGACAGGGACGTGGGAGGGCTACACCTTC
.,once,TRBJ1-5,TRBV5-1,CASSLEGGNQPQHF,TGCGCCAGCAGCTTGGAAGGGGGCAATCAGCCCCAGCATTTT
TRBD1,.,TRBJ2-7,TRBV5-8,CASSLAGQGYEQYF,TGTGCCAGCAGCTTGGCCGGACAGGGCTACGAGCAGTACTTC
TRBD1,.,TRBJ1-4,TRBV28,CASSSGTGVEKLFF,TGTGCCAGCAGCTCCGGGACAGGGGTGGAAAAACTGTTTTTT
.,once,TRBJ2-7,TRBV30,CAWNEYRLGYEQYF,TGTGCCTGGAATGAGTACCGACTCGGCTACGAGCAGTACTTC
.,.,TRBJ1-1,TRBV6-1,CASSEAWTAREAFF,TGTGCCAGCAGTGAAGCGTGGACAGCCAGGGAAGCTTTCTTT
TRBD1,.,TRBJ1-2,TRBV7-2,CASSQPTGGFGGYTF,TGTGCCAGCAGTCAGCCTACAGGGGGTTTTGGTGGCTACACCTTC
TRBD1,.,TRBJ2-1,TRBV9,CASSEQGPNEQFF,TGTGCCAGCAGCGAACAGGGGCCCAATGAGCAGTTCTTC
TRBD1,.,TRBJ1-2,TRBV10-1,CASSPGQILYGYTF,TGCGCCAGCAGTCCGGGACAGATCCTCTATGGCTACACCTTC
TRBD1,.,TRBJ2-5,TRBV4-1,CASSPRGQGGAETQYF,TGCGCCAGCAGTCCTAGAGGACAGGGGGGGGCAGAGACCCAGTACTTC
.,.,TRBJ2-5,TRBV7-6,CASSAPLRDRIETQYF,TGTGCCAGCAGCGCTCCTCTGCGGGACAGAATAGAGACCCAGTACTTC
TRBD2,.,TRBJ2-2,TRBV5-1,CASSRGGMDTGELFF,TGCGCCAGCAGCCGGGGGGGGATGGACACCGGGGAGCTGTTTTTT
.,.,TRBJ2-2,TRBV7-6,CASSLGGSGELFF,TGTGCCAGCAGCTTAGGGGGCAGCGGGGAGCTGTTTTTT
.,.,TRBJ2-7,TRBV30,CAWNNRDYEQYF,TGTGCCTGGAATAACAGGGACTACGAGCAGTACTTC
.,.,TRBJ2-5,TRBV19,CASSPSAGNQETQYF,TGTGCCAGTAGCCCCTCGGCAGGGAACCAAGAGACCCAGTACTTC
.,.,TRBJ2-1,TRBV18,CASSPSGLSEQFF,TGTGCCAGCTCCCCATCGGGTTTGAGTGAGCAGTTCTTC
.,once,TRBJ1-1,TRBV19,CATRQAVEAFF,TGTGCCACCAGACAGGCAGTTGAAGCTTTCTTT
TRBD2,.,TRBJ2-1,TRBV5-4,CASSLNAGAGGDEQFF,TGTGCCAGCAGCTTGAACGCTGGGGCCGGGGGGGATGAGCAGTTCTTC
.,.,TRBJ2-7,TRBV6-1,CASSEYDGGSYEQYF,TGTGCCAGCAGTGAATATGACGGGGGCTCCTACGAGCAGTACTTC
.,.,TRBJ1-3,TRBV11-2,CASSLYRGTGNTIYF,TGTGCCAGCAGCTTATATCGGGGGACGGGAAACACCATATATTTT
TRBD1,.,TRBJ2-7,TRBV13,CASSLGTGAVTYF,TGTGCCAGCAGCTTAGGGACAGGGGCAGTGACGTACTTC
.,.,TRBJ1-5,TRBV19,CASSISLAQPQHF,TGTGCCAGTAGTATCTCATTAGCTCAGCCCCAGCATTTT
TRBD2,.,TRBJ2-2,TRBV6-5,CASSYSGGGGTGELFF,TGTGCCAGCAGTTACTCCGGCGGGGGTGGCACCGGGGAGCTGTTTTTT
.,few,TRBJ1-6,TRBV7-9,CVTQAGDSPLHF,TGCGTTACACAGGCAGGGGATTCACCCCTCCACTTT
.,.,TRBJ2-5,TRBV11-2,CASSPEPAREQYF,TGTGCCAGCAGCCCCGAGCCAGCCCGGGAGCAGTACTTC
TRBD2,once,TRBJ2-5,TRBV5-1,CASNELAGKETQYF,TGCGCCAGCAACGAACTAGCGGGGAAAGAGACCCAGTACTTC
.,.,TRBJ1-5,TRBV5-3,CARSLGGVISNQPQHF,TGTGCCAGAAGCTTGGGGGGGGTCATTAGCAATCAGCCCCAGCATTTT
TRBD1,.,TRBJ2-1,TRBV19,CASSIAPTGLSYNEQFF,TGTGCCAGTAGTATAGCTCCGACAGGGTTGTCCTACAATGAGCAGTTCTTC
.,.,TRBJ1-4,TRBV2,CASHTGDGTNEKLFF,TGTGCCAGCCACACGGGGGACGGTACTAATGAAAAACTGTTTTTT
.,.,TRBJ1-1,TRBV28,CASPDRINTMNTEAFF,TGTGCCAGCCCCGACAGAATTAATACTATGAACACTGAAGCTTTCTTT
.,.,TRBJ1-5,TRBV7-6,CASSPGGSQPQHF,TGTGCCAGCAGCCCGGGGGGCAGTCAGCCCCAGCATTTT
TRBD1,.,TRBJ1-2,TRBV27,CASSLRAGGLYGYTF,TGTGCCAGCAGTTTAAGGGCAGGGGGCCTCTATGGCTACACCTTC
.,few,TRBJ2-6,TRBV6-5,CASSSYEGSGANVLTF,TGTGCCAGCAGTTCTTACGAGGGCTCTGGGGCCAACGTCCTGACTTTC
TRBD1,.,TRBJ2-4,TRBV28,CASSLSPGTVAKNIQYF,TGTGCCAGCAGTTTATCACCAGGGACAGTGGCCAAAAACATTCAGTACTTC
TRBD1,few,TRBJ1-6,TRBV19,CASNVGTGPLHF,TGTGCCAGTAACGTCGGGACAGGACCGCTCCACTTT
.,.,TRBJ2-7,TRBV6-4,CASSDGGGGHFYEQYF,TGTGCCAGCAGTGACGGAGGAGGGGGCCATTTCTACGAGCAGTACTTC
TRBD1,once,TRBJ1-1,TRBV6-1,CASRDRGFMNTEAFF,TGTGCCAGCCGGGACAGGGGCTTCATGAACACTGAAGCTTTCTTT
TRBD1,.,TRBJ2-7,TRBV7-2,CASSLGGTAYEQYF,TGTGCCAGCAGCTTAGGGGGGACAGCCTACGAGCAGTACTTC